Presented here are 17 T cell receptor beta chains from one specimen sequenced in a study of blood T cell repertoires in COVID-19 (dated by TCRdb to about 2020). Library preparation employed the immunoSEQ multiplex PCR assay. Here the immuneACCESS table is served through TCRdb, limited to in-frame sequences with V and J called. Missing clones are a known gap in these copies; in checked studies unresolved V genes cover under half, and the rest lacks a known reason. Counted in this sample were around 270,000 clones; 88% of them appeared once. Of the sample, 2.5% to 3.5% falls within the top ten clones. The sequenced sample was PBMCs or T cells enriched from blood (not recorded which). These receptors came from a woman in her forties who had been exposed to COVID-19.

The chain joins TRBV12-3 or TRBV12-4 to TRBJ2-1; the D gene is possibly TRBD2 (7 bases). CDR3 length: 13 amino acids. V lost 7 bases and J 10 bases, leaving 17 bases between the germline ends. CDR3 in DNA: TGTGCCAGCACTCCGCAAAGGGGGGGCGAGCAGTTCTTC. It translates to CASTPQRGGEQFF.

V usage is TRBV28 and J usage is TRBJ2-3; 7 bases agree with TRBD1. V shed 5 bases, J shed 4 bases, and the junction held 9 bases outside the gene matches. The V gene's germline CDR1 is MDHEN and CDR2 SYDVKM. The CDR3 consists of 15 residues. DNA for the CDR3: TGTGCCAGCAGTGGGGAGACAGGGCGGGCAGATACGCAGTATTTT. It encodes CASSGETGRADTQYF.

Details on this clone: Other DNA sequences in this specimen translate into the identical CDR3. The CDR3 bases are TGTGCCATCAGTTCGGACAGAGGGAACACTGAAGCTTTCTTT. As protein: CAISSDRGNTEAFF. The chain recombines TRBV10-3 with TRBJ1-1, with D tentatively TRBD1 (6 bases). The length of the CDR3 is 14 residues. Germline loops: CDR1 ENHRY, CDR2 SYGVKD. The V and J ends lost 5 bases and 1 base respectively, with 11 bases between them.

The rearrangement links TRBV6-2 or TRBV6-3 to TRBJ2-3; weak D call: TRBD2 (5 bases). Between the trimmed V and J ends, which lost 5 bases and 4 bases, there was a span of 7 bases. CDR1 is MNHEY, CDR2 SVGEGT, per germline. This CDR3 has 12 residues. CDR3 region: CASSPGADTQYF. In DNA form, the CDR3 reads TGTGCCAGCAGTCCCGGGGCAGATACGCAGTATTTT.

The J gene is TRBJ2-1, the V gene TRBV19, with 12 bases that match TRBD2. Germline V gene lookup returns CDR1 LNHDA and CDR2 SQIVND (reference sequence). With 4 bases clipped from V and 6 bases from J, the junction kept 7 bases outside the gene matches. CDR3 size: 16 residues. In DNA, the CDR3 is TGTGCCAGTAGTACCCGGGAACTAGCGGGAGGCAATGAGCAGTTCTTC. Translation gives CASSTRELAGGNEQFF. Supplemented by reference TRBV19 and TRBJ2-1, the full variable domain reads DGGITQSPKYLFRKEGQNVTLSCEQNLNHDAMYWYRQDPGQGLRLIYYSQIVNDFQKGDIAEGYSVSREKKESFPLTVTSAQKNPTAFYLCASSTRELAGGNEQFFGPGTRLTVL.

This sequence joins TRBV18 and TRBJ1-3; no clear D. Trimming took 2 bases from V and 0 from J, leaving 5 bases between them. The CDR3 spans 14 residues. The germline V gene encodes CDR1 KGHSH and CDR2 LQKENI. CDR3 nucleotide sequence: TGTGCCAGCTCACCAGGCAACTCTGGAAACACCATATATTTT. Protein product: CASSPGNSGNTIYF.

The chain has TRBV18 and TRBJ1-1; D remains unclear. With 1 base removed from V and 4 bases from J, the gap between germline ends came to 10 bases. The CDR3 runs 14 residues. CDR1 is KGHSH and CDR2 is LQKENI in the germline V gene. CDR3 DNA: TGTGCCAGCTCACCACTGGGTGGCGGCACTGAAGCTTTCTTT. It specifies CASSPLGGGTEAFF.

This chain uses TRBV11-2 with TRBJ2-1; 7 nucleotides match TRBD2. CDR3 length: 16 residues. From germline, CDR1 is SGHAT and CDR2 FQNNGV. With 6 bases clipped from V and 7 bases from J, the junction kept 15 bases outside the gene matches. CDR3 DNA: TGTGCCAGCAGTCCGGTGCGGGGGAGATCGGGTAATGAGCAGTTCTTC. It encodes CASSPVRGRSGNEQFF.

This chain uses TRBV30 with TRBJ1-5; D is possibly TRBD1 (6 bases). The CDR3 extends over 16 amino acids. Germline values: CDR1 GTSNPN, CDR2 SVGIG (reference sequence). V was pared by 2 bases and J by 1 base, with 15 bases between. CDR3: CAWSPSPGDSNQPQHF. The CDR3 DNA is TGTGCCTGGAGTCCCTCCCCAGGGGACAGCAATCAGCCCCAGCATTTT.

In its sample, this clone was seen once. This rearrangement joins TRBV5-6 to TRBJ1-3; D perhaps matches TRBD1 (5 bases). Trimming pared 0 bases from V and 4 bases from J, leaving 8 bases between. Germline CDR1 reads SGHDT; CDR2 reads YYEEEE. There are 14 residues in the CDR3. CDR3 protein: CASSLVWGGNTIYF. Written as DNA, the CDR3 is TGTGCCAGCAGCTTGGTCTGGGGCGGAAACACCATATATTTT.

This rearrangement joins TRBV27 to TRBJ1-1, with 7 bases lining up with TRBD1. This CDR3 contains 13 residues. V was pared by 8 bases and J by 3 bases, with 6 bases of the junction left unmatched. Germline CDR1 reads MNHEY; CDR2 reads SMNVEV (reference sequence). CDR3 region: CASPTGADTEAFF. DNA for the CDR3: TGTGCCAGCCCAACAGGGGCCGACACTGAAGCTTTCTTT.

This chain connects TRBV7-9 to TRBJ2-7, with unresolved D. This CDR3 spans 13 amino acids. Trimming shortened V by 2 bases and J by 0 bases, and 5 bases separated the two germline ends. Germline lookup yields CDR1 SEHNR and CDR2 FQNEAQ (reference sequence). The CDR3, as DNA: TGTGCCAGCAGCTTACAGGTCTCCTACGAGCAGTACTTC. It codes for CASSLQVSYEQYF. Drawing the rest from reference TRBV7-9 and TRBJ2-7, the complete variable domain is DTGVSQNPRHKITKRGQNVTFRCDPISEHNRLYWYRQTLGQGPEFLTYFQNEAQLEKSRLLSDRFSAERPKGSFSTLEIQRTEQGDSAMYLCASSLQVSYEQYFGPGTRLTVT.

V and J are TRBV28 and TRBJ1-2; TRBD1 aligns across 8 bases. Germline V gene sequence: CDR1 MDHEN, CDR2 SYDVKM. The CDR3 loop spans 14 amino acids. With V trimmed by 6 bases and J by 3 bases, 6 bases remained unmatched. The CDR3 DNA reads as TGTGCCAGCAGGGGTCAACAGGGGGACTATGGCTACACCTTC. This codes for CASRGQQGDYGYTF.

The chain carries TRBV7-9 and TRBJ2-7; D call uncertain. This CDR3 has 12 residues. Per germline, CDR1 SEHNR and CDR2 FQNEAQ (reference sequence). V was shortened by 4 bases and J by 0 bases, with 4 bases between the two germline ends. CDR3 residues: CASSSISYEQYF. The CDR3 bases are TGTGCCAGCAGCTCCATCTCCTACGAGCAGTACTTC.

The rearrangement links TRBV7-2 to TRBJ2-5; TRBD2 aligns across 15 bases. The CDR3 extends over 17 amino acids. Germline trimming cut 4 bases from V and 5 bases from J; bases unmatched to any gene: 8. Germline CDR1 and CDR2: SGHTA and FQGNSA. CDR3 coding DNA: TGTGCCAGCAGCTCCGGACTAGCGGGGGGGCGGATTGAGACCCAGTACTTC. It is translated as CASSSGLAGGRIETQYF.

A remark on this clone: The junction departs from the called germline gene at one end, perhaps through a read error. This chain connects TRBV5-1 to TRBJ2-5; TRBD1 matches at 9 bases. The CDR3 contains 14 residues. Germline assignment: CDR1 SGHRS and CDR2 YFSETQ. The CDR3 nucleotides are TGTGCCAGCAGCTTCGGACAGGGGTTAGAGACCCAGTACTTC. It encodes CASSFGQGLETQYF. Based on the CDR3 plus reference TRBV5-1 and TRBJ2-5, the full variable domain is KAGVTQTPRYLIKTRGQQVTLSCSPISGHRSVSWYQQTPGQGLQFLFEYFSETQRNKGNFPGRFSGRQFSNSRSEMNVSTLELGDSALYLCASSFGQGLETQYFGPGTRLLVL.

The rearrangement uses TRBV21-1 and TRBJ2-7; the tabulated D call, TRBD1, remains unverified against the DNA. TRBV21-1 is a pseudogene segment. The CDR3 has 15 residues. Here the CDR3 reads CASSKRGQDSYEQYV. The CDR3 region has the DNA TGTGCCAGCAGCAAAAGGGGACAGGACTCCTACGAGCAGTACGTC.